The clone carrying this TCR beta chain was observed many times. Its cognate antigen is unknown. V gave up 6 bases and J gave up 4 bases; unmatched junction bases: 10. Germline-derived CDR1 and CDR2 are DFQATT and SNEGSKA (reference sequence). The CDR3 extends over 14 amino acids. In the library, individual cDNA molecules carried attached unique molecular identifiers. TCRdb reprocessed the 5' RACE reads with MiXCR, giving one entry per CDR3 protein. The sample holds more than 95,000 distinct CDR3 sequences; 11% are singletons and the top ten take roughly 4.5%. This entry is derived from a study of early T cells in non-severe SARS-CoV-2 infection. Study overall: Whole-blood bulk RNA, unsorted, was sequenced, and chains were unpaired.

Broader study findings: Anti-spike CD8 responses were favored by VDJdb matching, which missed private and CD4 specificities.

The sequenced sample was whole blood, obtained at baseline. The receptor was derived from an adult who was a healthcare worker with PCR-confirmed SARS-CoV-2 infection or an uninfected control (not recorded which). The V call is TRBV20-1, the J call TRBJ2-7, with TRBD1 identical over 9 bases. CDR3 nucleotide sequence: TGCAGTGCGACATCCGGGACAGGGATTTACGAGCAGTACTTC. Translated: CSATSGTGIYEQYF.